This T cell receptor beta chain is from a study of identical twins (dated by TCRdb to 2016 to 2017). Turning to the overall study: To test whether fetal clonotypes persist, the study used deep sequencing on TCR alpha and beta repertoires from monozygotic twins, unrelated adults of various ages, and cord blood. To rule out contamination, replicate twin experiments were performed at different times with different library preparation protocols. Summary of the overall study and its limitations: Abundant cord blood beta clonotypes had fewer insertions, young adult naive repertoires showed a similar but weaker trend, and memory repertoires showed no such trend. Out-of-frame TCR alpha sharing in monozygotic twins was systematically underestimated by recombination models, whereas sharing between unrelated individuals was in agreement with the recombination models. Zero-insertion analyses could be partly confounded by invariant T cells such as MAIT and iNKT, although diverse VJ usage argued against such confounding for most clonotypes. Out-of-frame TCR alpha sequences shared between twins showed an excess of low generation-probability sequences compared with coincidental sharing between unrelated individuals. The excess sharing between twins in beta out-of-frame sequences was weaker because fewer shared sequences reduced the signal-to-noise ratio. Because the same donors could not be followed over many years, the conclusions relied on cross-sectional statistical analysis.

The germline V gene sets CDR1 to SGDLS and CDR2 to YYNGEE. Deletion took 3 bases off V and 5 bases off J, with a span of 11 bases between the germline ends. Its CDR3 holds 13 amino acids, cysteine through phenylalanine. The sequence is cut down to CDR3 DNA, 39 bases in frame from base 1. As for this clonotype: It lacks a known antigen. Base-call qualities are not available, and no considerably larger clone is one nucleotide away.

The protocol used for the library was 5' RACE. The run used an Illumina HiSeq 2000. Template switching added a universal primer binding site, and the final cDNA carried a unique molecular identifier that allowed TCR cDNA molecules to be counted accurately. Specific primers in the conserved constant-segment region were used to synthesize first-strand cDNA for the TCR alpha and beta chains. To control for contamination, every cDNA library was double barcoded, receiving both a SMART-Mk sample barcode and Illumina barcodes. TruSeq adapter sequences, together with Illumina sample barcodes, were added in two successive PCR steps. The Illumina HiSeq platform was used with custom primers to sequence TCR alpha and beta cDNA libraries. From the authors' description of their analysis: Raw reads were processed with MiGEC to extract unique molecular identifiers, and MiXCR was used to determine CDR3 positions. Recombination models were inferred per individual with the repgenHMM and IGoR tools using an EM algorithm. Shared clonotype analysis was performed with the tcR package in R, normalizing sharing by the product of cloneset sizes. Out-of-frame nonproductive sequences were analyzed to study raw recombination free of thymic and clonal selection effects. The raw public reads went through TCRdb reprocessing: fastp at Q25, MiXCR clone calling, in-frame beta chains kept. Each entry merges the rows of one CDR3 protein and shows their most common DNA and genes. The V and J calls were not made by the authors but by TCRdb's processing. The table for this sample lists roughly 770,000 distinct CDR3 sequences; 18% of them were counted only once. The ten top clones hold around 13% of the sample.

Every donor in the study was a healthy Caucasian. The twin cohort consisted of three pairs of female monozygotic twins, all aged about 18 to 29 years. Peripheral blood mononuclear cells were used as the source from which RNA for TCR libraries was isolated. In addition, the sample was reused for a study of T cells expressing NK-cell markers. The second investigation adds: Three sorted T-cell subsets (CD3+CD56+NKG2C+, CD3+CD56+NKG2C- and CD3+CD56-NKG2C+) from fewer than 10 donors had their TCR beta-chain repertoires profiled. Among the eight sequenced donors, only one was HCMV-seronegative, while the other seven were HCMV-seropositive. To restrict sorting to alphabetaTCR-expressing T cells, an anti-gammadeltaTCR antibody was added in several experiments. In roughly 6 donors, the dominant CD3+CD56+NKG2C+ clonotypes ranked among the top 10 CD8+ clonotypes, making up about 1.0-8% of CD8+ T cells. Those dominant clonotypes were again the most abundant among CD3+CD56-NKG2C+ cells in several donors, at about 25-65%. Whether the expanded NKG2C-expressing T cell clones were specific for HCMV antigens was left unclear. Randomly selected healthy volunteers, three men and five women, were used as the eight sequenced donors. HCMV serostatus was determined by detecting HCMV-specific IgG in serum with a commercial ELISA kit. For six donors, unsorted PBMC were also used to sequence bulk peripheral blood T-cell repertoires. MIGEC was used to demultiplex reads and group reads by UMI, and MiTCR was used to assemble and quantify clonotypes. Only TCR cDNA sequences supported by at least two reads were kept to exclude erroneous sequences. The tcR package was used for downstream repertoire analysis, and clonotypes were matched across fractions by CDR3 nucleotide sequence plus V segment. VDJmatch was used to annotate antigen specificity against VDJdb, with one amino acid substitution in CDR3 allowed.

The sample was PBMCs. Here the chain combines TRBV9 and TRBJ2-5; no D segment can be confidently identified. The clonotype originates from a woman in her late teens or twenties in good health. The DNA reads TGTGCCAGCAGCGCCCCGGGCAGGGAGACCCAGTACTTC. It codes for CASSAPGRETQYF. Outside the CDR3, residues come from the reference TRBV9 and TRBJ2-5 proteins, so the full variable domain is: DSGVTQTPKHLITATGQRVTLRCSPRSGDLSVYWYQQSLDQGLQFLIQYYNGEERAKGNILERFSAQQFPDLHSELNLSSLELGDSALYFCASSAPGRETQYFGPGTRLLVL.